This T cell receptor beta chain was found in a study of molecular identifiers for immune sequencing clone quantification. On the study more broadly: The replicate experiment used RNA from roughly 21,000 or 96,000 naive CD8 cells. This RNA was split into five aliquots, and four of them were sequenced.

TCRdb independently ran MiXCR on the PCR reads; one entry per CDR3 protein. The repertoire has 40,000 to 45,000 distinct CDR3 sequences, roughly 19% of them found once; the top ten carry roughly 0.99%. This clonotype was observed at least ten times. V lost 5 bases and J lost 0, with 12 bases in between. CDR3 size: 15 residues. Germline CDR1 and CDR2: SEHNR and FQNEAQ (reference sequence). The specimen was naive CD8+ T cells from blood, with Jurkat cell RNA spiked in. Noted subset: FACS-sorted CD8+CD4-CCR7+CD45RA+ naive T cells. This chain uses TRBV7-9 with TRBJ2-3; no reliable D call. The clonotype comes from a human donor in good health. Some libraries in this study had Jurkat cell RNA spiked in. The DNA for the CDR3 is TGTGCCAGCAGCCCTACGGGTTTTAGCACAGATACGCAGTATTTT. Translating gives CASSPTGFSTDTQYF. Supplemented by reference TRBV7-9 and TRBJ2-3, the full variable domain reads DTGVSQNPRHKITKRGQNVTFRCDPISEHNRLYWYRQTLGQGPEFLTYFQNEAQLEKSRLLSDRFSAERPKGSFSTLEIQRTEQGDSAMYLCASSPTGFSTDTQYFGPGTRLTVL.